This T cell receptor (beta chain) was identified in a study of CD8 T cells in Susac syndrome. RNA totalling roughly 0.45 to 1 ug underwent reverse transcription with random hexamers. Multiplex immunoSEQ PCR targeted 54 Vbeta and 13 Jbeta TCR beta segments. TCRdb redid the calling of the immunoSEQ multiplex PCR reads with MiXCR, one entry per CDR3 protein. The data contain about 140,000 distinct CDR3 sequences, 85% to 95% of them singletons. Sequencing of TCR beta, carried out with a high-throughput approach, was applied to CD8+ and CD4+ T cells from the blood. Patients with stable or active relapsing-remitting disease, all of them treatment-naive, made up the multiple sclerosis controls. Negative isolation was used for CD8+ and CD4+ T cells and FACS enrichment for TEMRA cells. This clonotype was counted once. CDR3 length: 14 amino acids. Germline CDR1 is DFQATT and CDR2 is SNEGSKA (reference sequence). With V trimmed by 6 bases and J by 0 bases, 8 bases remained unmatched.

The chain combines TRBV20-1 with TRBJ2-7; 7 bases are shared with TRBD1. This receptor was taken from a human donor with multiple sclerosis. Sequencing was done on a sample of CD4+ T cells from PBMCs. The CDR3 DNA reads TGCAGTGCCTCCGACAGGGTCCTCTCCTACGAGCAGTACTTC. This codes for CSASDRVLSYEQYF.